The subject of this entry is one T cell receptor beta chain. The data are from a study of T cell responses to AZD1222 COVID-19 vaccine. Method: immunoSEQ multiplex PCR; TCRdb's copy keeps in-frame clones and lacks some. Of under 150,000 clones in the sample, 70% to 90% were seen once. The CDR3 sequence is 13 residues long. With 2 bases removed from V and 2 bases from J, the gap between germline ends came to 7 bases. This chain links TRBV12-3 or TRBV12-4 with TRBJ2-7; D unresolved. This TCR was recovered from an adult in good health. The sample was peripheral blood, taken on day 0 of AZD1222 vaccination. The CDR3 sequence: CASSLRQAYEQYF. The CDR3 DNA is TGTGCCAGCAGTTTACGGCAGGCCTACGAGCAGTACTTC.